This record covers a single TCR beta chain. Its antigen is unknown. The CDR3 runs to 12 residues. Trimming took off 2 bases at V and 8 bases at J, with 11 bases between the two ends. Germline V gene lookup returns CDR1 GTSNPN and CDR2 SVGIG (reference sequence). The sample belongs to a study of beta chain features in type 1 diabetes. One heparinised blood draw averaging approximately 0.11 L was given by each donor. Researchers reported sorting CD4+ naive, central memory, regulatory and stem cell-like memory cells via CD45RO/CCR7/CD25/CD127/CD95/CD27. The entirety of the isolated RNA underwent reverse transcription, so expressed TCRB transcripts were sequenced. The repertoire was sequenced with immunoSEQ multiplex PCR; TCRdb's copy has only in-frame clones and lacks some. The sample holds approximately 250,000 clones; roughly 11% are singletons and the top ten take more than 0.015%. The study's findings and limits: Sequencing used cDNA, and cells with high TCR expression could therefore be over-represented. Patients and controls would be equally affected if PCR favored shorter templates. Among patients with Type 1 diabetes, TCRB CDR3s were moderately but significantly shorter in every one of the four CD4+ subsets.

The sequenced material came from naive CD4+ T cells from blood. The chain has TRBV30 and TRBJ2-3; D is perhaps TRBD2 (6 bases). The TCR sequence derives from a man aged 25-45 years with type 1 diabetes. In DNA, the CDR3 is TGTGCCTGGAGTCTTAGCGGAGGTACGCAGTATTTT. Protein: CAWSLSGGTQYF.